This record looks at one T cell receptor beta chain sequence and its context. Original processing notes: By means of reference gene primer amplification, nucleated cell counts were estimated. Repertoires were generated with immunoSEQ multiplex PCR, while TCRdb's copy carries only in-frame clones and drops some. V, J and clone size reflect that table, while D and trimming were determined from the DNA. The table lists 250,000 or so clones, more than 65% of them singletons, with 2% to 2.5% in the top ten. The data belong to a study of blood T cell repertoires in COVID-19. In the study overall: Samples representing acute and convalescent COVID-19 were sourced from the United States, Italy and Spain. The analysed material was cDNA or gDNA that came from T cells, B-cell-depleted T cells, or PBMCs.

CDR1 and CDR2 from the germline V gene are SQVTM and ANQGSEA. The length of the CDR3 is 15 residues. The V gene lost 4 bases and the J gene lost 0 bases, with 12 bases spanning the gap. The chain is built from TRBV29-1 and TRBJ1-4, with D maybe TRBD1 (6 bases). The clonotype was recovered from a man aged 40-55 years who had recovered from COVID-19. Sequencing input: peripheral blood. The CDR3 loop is CSVGGPGATNEKLFF. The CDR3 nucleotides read TGCAGCGTTGGGGGACCAGGGGCAACTAATGAAAAACTGTTTTTT.